These T cell receptor beta chains were read from a single sample in a study of blood T cell repertoires in COVID-19. TCRdb's table, derived via immunoSEQ multiplex PCR, lists solely in-frame clones and lacks some. Of hundreds of thousands of clones listed, more than 75% are singletons. Sequencing was performed on peripheral blood. The source is a woman aged 40-49 years who had recovered from COVID-19. Each CDR3 is given without its conserved first and last residue. Clone size is stated in some rows and not others, as once, few, many or a class when expanded.

>9|once|TRBV19
ASTIAGEQY
>12|-|TRBV9
ASSVGTSRDEQY
>12|-|TRBV28
ASRSGQWYNEQF
>13|-|TRBV5-8
ASSSGQGGPGPQH
>20|-|TRBV5-1
ASSSGRWPTTPEFVSQETQY
>13|-|TRBV5-4
ASSPGGGGGETQY
>11|-|TRBV3-1/TRBV3-2
ASSHLGQLEAF
>13|-|TRBV15
ATSRGTANNSPLH
>13|-|TRBV7-9
ASSLARDINYGYT
>10|-|TRBV12-3/TRBV12-4
ASTLTGDEQF
>14|-|TRBV7-7
ASSLLAGPNTGELF
>12|-|TRBV5-5
ASSLGHANYGYT
>13|-|TRBV19
ASTLVGSSGNTIY
>12|-|TRBV6-5
ASGPGLAAETQY
>13|-|TRBV2
ASSADRTTRYEQY
>9|once|TRBV10-3
AIGQDEKLF
>14|-|TRBV7-2
ASSDPGYSSGNTIY
>12|-|TRBV27
ASRIHPGGDEQY
>14|-|TRBV4-2
ASSRFRTGGNTEAF
>12|-|TRBV5-1
ASSLGGQEETQY
>11|-|TRBV14
ASSQDYGGGYT
>13|-|TRBV11-2
ASSLDFFGGAEAF
>15|once|TRBV18
ASSPIAGGLPQETQY
>17|once|TRBV3-1/TRBV3-2
ASSQDWLAGEQYQETQY
>14|-|TRBV5-4
ASSLVERRSTGELF
>14|few|TRBV7-8
ASRPERGDYNSPLH
>14|-|TRBV10-2
ASSAVRDTGDTEAF
>13|-|TRBV19
ASSMFPGPYNEQF
>10|-|TRBV10-1
ATWDRVDGYT
>12|-|TRBV11-2
ASSPGQEGDTQY
>11|-|TRBV28
ASSPLTGDIQY
>16|-|TRBV6-6
ASSRQGTVGGSYNEQF
>13|-|TRBV6-1
ASSEGTGSRYEQY
>13|-|TRBV28
ASSPRTGGGQPQH
>11|few|TRBV7-7
ASSRLGGETQY
>14|-|TRBV7-9
ASSSGTGATNEKLF
>14|-|TRBV7-2
ASSLGMRRGRETQY
>12|-|TRBV19
ASKLAGYTDTQY
>13|once|TRBV5-4
ASRLAGSGGNEAF
>12|-|TRBV13
ASSGGTVNTEAF
>14|-|TRBV2
ASSKGQSSGANVLT
>11|-|TRBV6-6
ASSGQGLYEAF
>10|few|TRBV6-6
ASIDFSYGYT
>10|-|TRBV30
AWSVPGGELF
>12|-|TRBV19
ASSPAGGTDTQY